A single sample is the source of the 8 T cell receptor beta chains below, sequenced in a study of blood T cell repertoires in COVID-19. Generated by immunoSEQ multiplex PCR, the TCRdb table keeps only in-frame clones and is missing some. Among 210,000 or so clones, more than 60% were seen once, and the ten largest hold roughly 13%. Material for sequencing was peripheral blood. Receptors were obtained from a man aged 50-59 years who had recovered from COVID-19.

V is TRBV3-1 (or the pseudogene TRBV3-2) and J is TRBJ2-7, with TRBD2 as a possible D gene (6 bases). Germline V gene data show CDR1 as LGHDT and CDR2 as YNNKEL (reference sequence). Trimming took off 4 bases at V and 2 bases at J, with 12 bases between the two ends. This CDR3 is 14 amino acids long. CDR3 amino acids: CASSLRGTPYEQYF. Written as DNA, the CDR3 is TGTGCCAGCAGCCTCAGAGGGACTCCCTACGAGCAGTACTTC.

This chain links TRBV19 with TRBJ1-3; tentatively, D is TRBD1 (5 bases). Trimming pared 9 bases from V and 0 bases from J, leaving 12 bases between. Germline lookup yields CDR1 LNHDA and CDR2 SQIVND (reference sequence). The CDR3 loop spans 14 amino acids. In DNA form, the CDR3 reads TGTGCCAGCTTCTCAGGGTACTCTGGAAACACCATATATTTT. Translating it yields CASFSGYSGNTIYF.

The rearrangement uses TRBV7-3 and TRBJ2-3; the D gene is possibly TRBD1 (5 bases). Germline loops: CDR1 SGHTA, CDR2 FQGTGA. The V gene lost 1 base and the J gene lost 3 bases, with 8 bases spanning the gap. There are 14 residues in the CDR3. This chain's CDR3 is CASSLSPGTDTQYF. The CDR3 nucleotides read TGTGCCAGCAGCTTAAGTCCAGGGACAGATACGCAGTATTTT.

The V gene is TRBV20-1, the J gene TRBJ1-1; D ambiguous. This CDR3 spans 11 amino acids. The germline V gene has CDR1 DFQATT and CDR2 SNEGSKA (reference sequence). The CDR3 DNA follows: TGCAGGGGAACAGAGGGCACTGAAGCTTTCTTT. As protein: CRGTEGTEAFF.

The chain couples TRBV30 to TRBJ1-5; D may be TRBD1 (5 bases). Looked up from germline, CDR1 is GTSNPN and CDR2 is SVGIG (reference sequence). The length of the CDR3 is 13 residues. V lost 4 bases and J lost 4, with 11 bases in between. CDR3 loop: CAWNAQANQPQHF. CDR3 DNA: TGTGCCTGGAACGCACAGGCAAATCAGCCCCAGCATTTT.

This chain links TRBV5-4 with TRBJ1-2; perhaps TRBD1 as D (6 bases). The germline CDR1 and CDR2 sequences are SGHNT and YYREEE (reference sequence). This CDR3 is 14 amino acids long. With 3 bases removed from V and 3 bases from J, the gap between germline ends came to 12 bases. The CDR3 DNA follows: TGTGCCAGCAGCTACCCAGGGGATGACTATGGCTACACCTTC. Protein: CASSYPGDDYGYTF.

This clone was recorded at least ten times. V is TRBV4-1 and J is TRBJ1-1; D might be TRBD1 (5 bases). Germline V gene sequence: CDR1 MGHRA, CDR2 YSYEKL. This CDR3 has 15 amino acids. V was clipped by 0 bases and J by 5 bases, with 13 bases between them. In nucleotides, the CDR3 is TGCGCCAGCAGCCAAGAAAAGGCAGGGAAAACTGAAGCTTTCTTT. This translates into CASSQEKAGKTEAFF.

This rearrangement joins TRBV18 to TRBJ2-7; TRBD2 agrees at 9 bases. Germline assignment: CDR1 KGHSH and CDR2 LQKENI. The CDR3 spans 16 residues. V shed 4 bases and J 6 bases; nucleotides not matched to a gene: 13. CDR3: CASSQTNRGSGSEQYF. For the CDR3, the DNA is TGTGCCAGCTCACAAACTAACCGGGGTAGCGGGAGCGAGCAGTACTTC.